What follows are 28 T cell receptor beta chains derived from one specimen sequenced in a study of multiple sclerosis patients with progressive multifocal leukoencephalopathy. TCRdb keeps only in-frame clones here, not all; method: immunoSEQ multiplex PCR. The sample lists 29,000 or so clones, about 90% occurring once. The time point here: roughly 6 months of natalizumab therapy. The sequenced sample was PBMCs, obtained from a patient treated with natalizumab. These receptors were collected from a human donor with multiple sclerosis.

The count of this clone is one. The chain employs TRBV9 and TRBJ2-5; TRBD2 matches at 9 bases. The end of the DNA aligns better with TRBJ2-7, so the J call may be wrong. Germline CDR1 and CDR2: SGDLS and YYNGEE. The CDR3 is 14 residues long. The CDR3 DNA reads TGTGCCAGCAGCGTAGCTAGCGGGACTGGCGAGCAGTACTTC. It is translated as CASSVASGTGEQYF.

This chain joins TRBV7-9 and TRBJ1-2, with a tentative D call TRBD1 (5 bases). The CDR3 runs to 13 residues. The germline gives CDR1 SEHNR, CDR2 FQNEAQ (reference sequence). Trimming removed 5 bases at V and 6 bases at J, with 13 bases between. The CDR3 loop reads CASSPPGPDGYTF. The CDR3 region has the DNA TGTGCCAGCAGCCCGCCGGGACCCGATGGCTACACCTTC.

This clone was found once. The junction and the germline gene differ at one end; a read error may be behind it. CDR3 residues: CTSSLWRTQETQYF. The CDR3 nucleotides are TGCACCAGCAGCTTGTGGCGGACACAAGAGACCCAGTACTTC. This chain joins TRBV5-1 and TRBJ2-5; D is perhaps TRBD1 (5 bases). Germline-derived CDR1 and CDR2 are SGHRS and YFSETQ. The CDR3 contains 14 residues.

The chain couples TRBV11-2 to TRBJ2-5; perhaps TRBD2 as D (6 bases). Germline loops: CDR1 SGHAT, CDR2 FQNNGV. Trimming removed 0 bases from V and 4 bases from J, with 18 bases in between. The CDR3 runs 17 residues. The CDR3 reads CASSLDRRREGTETQYF. The CDR3 nucleotides are TGTGCCAGCAGCTTAGATCGTCGGAGGGAAGGCACAGAGACCCAGTACTTC.

A note on this clone: This sample includes further DNA sequences coding for the same CDR3. The chain combines TRBV7-2 with TRBJ1-4; no clear D gene. Germline assignment: CDR1 SGHTA and CDR2 FQGNSA. V was shortened by 4 bases and J by 0 bases, with 15 bases between the two germline ends. The CDR3 length is 17 residues. The CDR3: CASSSGRGSATNEKLFF. DNA of the CDR3: TGTGCCAGCAGCTCCGGACGGGGAAGTGCAACTAATGAAAAACTGTTTTTT.

The chain couples TRBV6-6 to TRBJ2-1; TRBD1 matches 9 bases. The CDR3 spans 15 residues. V shed 6 bases and J 9 bases; nucleotides not matched to a gene: 12. Germline lookup yields CDR1 MNHNY and CDR2 SVGAGI (reference sequence). The CDR3 protein is CASRYGTGRGGEQFF. DNA of the CDR3: TGTGCCAGCAGGTACGGGACAGGGAGGGGAGGTGAGCAGTTCTTC.

The sample holds one count of this clone. The V gene is TRBV30, the J gene TRBJ1-2, with D unclear. The CDR3 consists of 10 residues. Trimming shortened V by 3 bases and J by 8 bases, and 7 bases separated the two germline ends. Germline V gives CDR1 GTSNPN, CDR2 SVGIG (reference sequence). The CDR3 DNA is TGTGCCTGGAGGGGATACGGCTACACCTTC. Amino acids: CAWRGYGYTF.

This rearrangement joins TRBV7-9 to TRBJ1-5, with D possibly TRBD1 on 5 matching bases. This CDR3 is 12 amino acids long. CDR1 and CDR2 from the germline V gene are SEHNR and FQNEAQ (reference sequence). Between the trimmed V and J ends, which lost 5 bases and 6 bases, there was a span of 8 bases. This chain's CDR3 is CASSPGGQPQHF. The CDR3 DNA reads as TGTGCCAGCAGCCCGGGGGGTCAGCCCCAGCATTTT. The full variable domain, with the rest looked up from reference TRBV7-9 and TRBJ1-5, is DTGVSQNPRHKITKRGQNVTFRCDPISEHNRLYWYRQTLGQGPEFLTYFQNEAQLEKSRLLSDRFSAERPKGSFSTLEIQRTEQGDSAMYLCASSPGGQPQHFGDGTRLSIL.

The rearrangement links TRBV5-8 to TRBJ2-7; D is unresolved. Deletions cut 2 bases from V and 2 bases from J, with 14 bases between. The germline CDR1 and CDR2 sequences are SGHTS and YDEGEE. The CDR3 runs 15 residues. Here the CDR3 DNA reads TGTGCCAGCAGCTTTTTACCTTTAGGAGCCTACGAGCAGTACTTC. This translates into CASSFLPLGAYEQYF.

The rearrangement uses TRBV13 and TRBJ2-1; 8 nucleotides agree with TRBD1. The CDR3 is 16 amino acids. Germline assignment: CDR1 PRHDT and CDR2 FYEKMQ (reference sequence). Trimming cost V 0 bases and J 2 bases; bases outside gene matches: 3. The CDR3 loop is CASSLGGTGPYNEQFF. The CDR3 DNA is TGTGCCAGCAGCTTAGGGGGGACAGGCCCCTACAATGAGCAGTTCTTC. Full variable domain (missing parts from reference TRBV13 and TRBJ2-1): AAGVIQSPRHLIKEKRETATLKCYPIPRHDTVYWYQQGPGQDPQFLISFYEKMQSDKGSIPDRFSAQQFSDYHSELNMSSLELGDSALYFCASSLGGTGPYNEQFFGPGTRLTVL.

This clone was recorded only once. The chain links TRBV7-9 to TRBJ2-1; D perhaps matches TRBD1 (5 bases). Between the trimmed V and J ends, which lost 5 bases and 4 bases, there was a span of 18 bases. The CDR3 sequence is 16 residues long. Germline CDR1 is SEHNR and CDR2 is FQNEAQ (reference sequence). The CDR3 reads CASSVRAPGRYNEQFF. The CDR3 DNA reads TGTGCCAGCAGCGTCAGGGCCCCCGGTCGGTACAATGAGCAGTTCTTC.

CDR3 nucleotides: TGTGCCAGCAGCCCTTCGGGCACCTACGAGCAGTACTTC. Protein product: CASSPSGTYEQYF. This sequence joins TRBV7-8 and TRBJ2-7; no reliable D call. V lost 5 bases to trimming and J lost 2 bases, with 10 bases between them. Germline CDR1 SGHVS, CDR2 FQNEAQ. The CDR3 is 13 amino acids.

CDR3 region: CASAAGPIRSGNTIYF. DNA of the CDR3: TGTGCCAGCGCAGCGGGACCTATTCGCTCTGGAAACACCATATATTTT. The V and J genes are TRBV9 and TRBJ1-3, with a possible D match to TRBD1 (5 bases). This CDR3 has 16 residues. Germline V lookup: CDR1 SGDLS, CDR2 YYNGEE. The V end was cut by 7 bases, the J end by 0 bases, with 17 bases between.

The chain has TRBV10-3 and TRBJ1-2; no clear D gene. The ends were cut back, 0 bases at V and 8 bases at J, with 1 base in the middle. This CDR3 region has 10 residues. Germline V gene lookup returns CDR1 ENHRY and CDR2 SYGVKD. The CDR3 region has the DNA TGTGCCATCAGTGAGTCGGGCTACACCTTC. It is translated as CAISESGYTF.

This chain joins TRBV5-6 and TRBJ2-1; maybe TRBD2 (7 bases). The CDR3 has 15 residues. Germline lookup yields CDR1 SGHDT and CDR2 YYEEEE. V was trimmed by 2 bases and J by 6 bases, leaving 15 bases between them. DNA for the CDR3: TGTGCCAGCAGCTTCGGGGGGCGCAACGGCAATGAGCAGTTCTTC. Translating it yields CASSFGGRNGNEQFF. The full variable domain, rest sourced from reference TRBV5-6 and TRBJ2-1, is DAGVTQSPTHLIKTRGQQVTLRCSPKSGHDTVSWYQQALGQGPQFIFQYYEEEERQRGNFPDRFSGHQFPNYSSELNVNALLLGDSALYLCASSFGGRNGNEQFFGPGTRLTVL.

The rearrangement joins TRBV15 to TRBJ1-1, with a weak D call TRBD1 (5 bases). V lost 0 bases and J lost 3, with 11 bases in between. The CDR3 totals 15 residues. Germline V gene sequence: CDR1 LNHNV, CDR2 YYDKDF (reference sequence). The CDR3 region is CATSRDGRGDTEAFF. In DNA, the CDR3 is TGTGCCACCAGCAGAGACGGACGGGGCGACACTGAAGCTTTCTTT.

V usage is TRBV6-1 and J usage is TRBJ1-5; D might be TRBD1 (6 bases). Trimming pared 6 bases from V and 2 bases from J, leaving 11 bases between. The CDR3 extends over 14 amino acids. Germline V gene lookup returns CDR1 MNHNS and CDR2 SASEGT. The CDR3 protein is CASSPTGGNQPQHF. The CDR3 DNA is TGTGCCAGCAGCCCGACAGGAGGCAATCAGCCCCAGCATTTT.

CDR3 sequence (DNA): TGTGCCAGCAGCGTCTCCGGGACAGGGAAGAACGAAGCTTTCTTT. Its protein product is CASSVSGTGKNEAFF. The chain recombines TRBV11-2 with TRBJ1-1, with 9 bases lining up with TRBD1. J lost 8 bases, V lost 5 bases, and 12 bases had no gene match. The CDR3 totals 15 residues. Germline assignment: CDR1 SGHAT and CDR2 FQNNGV.

The chain combines TRBV11-2 with TRBJ2-1; TRBD1 matches 11 bases. The CDR3 is 17 residues long. V was pared by 4 bases and J by 6 bases, with 11 bases of the junction left unmatched. Germline-derived CDR1 and CDR2 are SGHAT and FQNNGV. DNA of the CDR3: TGTGCCAGCAGCTGGGGGACAGGGGGACAGTTAAGCAATGAGCAGTTCTTC. It encodes CASSWGTGGQLSNEQFF.

This clone was counted between two and nine times. The chain joins TRBV19 to TRBJ2-6; D not resolved. Trimming left V 0 bases short and J 2 bases short, with 8 bases between. The length of the CDR3 is 16 residues. Germline V gene data show CDR1 as LNHDA and CDR2 as SQIVND (reference sequence). The CDR3, as DNA: TGTGCCAGTAGTATAGAAATAGGGACTGGGGCCAACGTCCTGACTTTC. It translates to CASSIEIGTGANVLTF.

The chain is built from TRBV19 and TRBJ1-2; weak D call: TRBD1 (5 bases). This CDR3 region has 15 residues. The germline V gene has CDR1 LNHDA and CDR2 SQIVND (reference sequence). Trimming shortened V by 6 bases and J by 8 bases, and 22 bases separated the two germline ends. The CDR3 region is CASRSGDRTLDGYTF. DNA for the CDR3: TGTGCCAGTAGATCCGGGGACCGAACCCTTGACGGCTACACCTTC.

This chain uses TRBV19 with TRBJ2-2, with D perhaps matching TRBD2 (5 bases). Trimming shortened V by 7 bases and J by 4 bases, and 16 bases separated the two germline ends. This CDR3 comprises 15 residues. CDR1 LNHDA and CDR2 SQIVND come from the germline V gene (reference sequence). The chain's CDR3 is CASNRDSVFTGELFF. The CDR3 nucleotides read TGTGCCAGTAACCGGGATAGTGTGTTCACCGGGGAGCTGTTTTTT.

V and J are TRBV7-2 and TRBJ2-6; tentatively, D is TRBD1 or TRBD2 (5 bases each). This CDR3 contains 19 residues. Germline CDR1 is SGHTA and CDR2 is FQGNSA. The germline V and J ends were trimmed by 4 bases and 2 bases, with 21 bases remaining between them. Written as DNA, the CDR3 is TGTGCCAGCAGCTACCGTGGGGGAGTCCGAGGCCCTGGGGCCAACGTCCTGACTTTC. It yields the protein CASSYRGGVRGPGANVLTF.

The V and J genes are TRBV7-9 and TRBJ1-1; D call uncertain. The CDR3 is 13 residues long. Germline V gene sequence: CDR1 SEHNR, CDR2 FQNEAQ (reference sequence). The ends were cut back, 2 bases at V and 1 base at J, with 5 bases in the middle. This chain's CDR3 is CASSLYGNTEAFF. The CDR3 bases are TGTGCCAGCAGCTTATACGGGAACACTGAAGCTTTCTTT.

The chain uses TRBV6-5 and TRBJ1-1; D remains ambiguous. The CDR3 length is 12 residues. Germline V gene lookup returns CDR1 MNHEY and CDR2 SVGAGI. V was cut by 8 bases and J by 4 bases, with 11 bases left in between. CDR3 coding DNA: TGTGCCAGCGAACGGCCAGGCACTGAAGCTTTCTTT. Amino acid sequence: CASERPGTEAFF.

This clone appeared a single time. V gene TRBV10-3 combines with J gene TRBJ1-2; D gene uncertain. The CDR3 sequence is 10 residues long. Looked up from germline, CDR1 is ENHRY and CDR2 is SYGVKD. Trimming stripped 6 bases from V and 8 bases from J, with 7 bases between. Here the CDR3 reads CAIRGSGYTF. The CDR3 region has the DNA TGTGCCATCAGGGGAAGCGGCTACACCTTC.

J is TRBJ2-3 and V is TRBV28; D might be TRBD2 (6 bases). Germline V gives CDR1 MDHEN, CDR2 SYDVKM. V was cut by 1 base and J by 1 base, with 9 bases left in between. The CDR3 extends over 15 amino acids. The CDR3 DNA sequence: TGTGCCAGCAGTTTATCCGCTAGCGGCACAGATACGCAGTATTTT. Encoded protein: CASSLSASGTDTQYF.

The rearrangement uses TRBV7-8 and TRBJ2-7, with D maybe TRBD2 (6 bases). Germline values: CDR1 SGHVS, CDR2 FQNEAQ. Trimming took 5 bases from V and 1 from J, leaving 15 bases between them. This CDR3 has 15 amino acids. CDR3 coding DNA: TGTGCCAGCAGCCCCCGGCGGGGCCCGTCCTACGAGCAGTACTTC. Protein: CASSPRRGPSYEQYF. The full variable domain, completed using reference TRBV7-8 and TRBJ2-7, is GAGVSQSPRYKVAKRGQDVALRCDPISGHVSLFWYQQALGQGPEFLTYFQNEAQLDKSGLPSDRFFAERPEGSVSTLKIQRTQQEDSAVYLCASSPRRGPSYEQYFGPGTRLTVT.